Following are 24 T cell receptor beta chains from one sample sequenced in a study of beta chain features in type 1 diabetes. Study outcomes and limitations: Shortening that was moderate but significant affected the TCRB CDR3s of Type 1 diabetes patients in all four CD4+ subsets.

The antigens of these receptors remain unknown. Expressed TCRB transcripts were sequenced because the isolated RNA had all been reverse transcribed beforehand. The method was immunoSEQ multiplex PCR; TCRdb's version includes in-frame clones alone and lacks a portion of them. The data hold some 160,000 clones, with about 9% observed a single time. Sequences were obtained from central memory CD4+ T cells from blood. The origin of the receptors is a woman between 18 and 29 years old with type 1 diabetes.

The chain is built from TRBV5-1 and TRBJ2-1; 8 nucleotides line up with TRBD1. Germline lookup yields CDR1 SGHRS and CDR2 YFSETQ. V gave up 4 bases and J gave up 9 bases; unmatched junction bases: 12. The CDR3 sequence is 15 residues long. The CDR3 nucleotides are TGCGCCAGCAGCCAAGGACAGGGCACAATGAGTGAGCAGTTCTTC. Its protein is CASSQGQGTMSEQFF.

This clone was recorded a few times. The chain links TRBV15 to TRBJ1-1; D gene unclear. This CDR3 spans 14 amino acids. CDR1 LNHNV and CDR2 YYDKDF come from the germline V gene (reference sequence). Between the trimmed V and J ends, which lost 0 bases and 5 bases, there was a span of 10 bases. The CDR3 sequence is CATSRDPGWTEAFF. CDR3 DNA sequence: TGTGCCACCAGCAGAGATCCGGGGTGGACTGAAGCTTTCTTT.

The rearrangement uses TRBV6-5 and TRBJ2-4; 12 bases map to TRBD1. The junction had 4 bases not matched to a gene; V was cut back by 2 bases and J by 8 bases. CDR1 MNHEY and CDR2 SVGAGI come from the germline V gene. The CDR3 length is 15 residues. CDR3 region: CASSYRGQGADIQYF. The CDR3 bases are TGTGCCAGCAGTTACCGGGGACAGGGGGCCGACATTCAGTACTTC.

This clone was counted ten times or more. The chain combines TRBV30 with TRBJ2-2, with 11 positions matching TRBD2. Germline CDR1 and CDR2: GTSNPN and SVGIG (reference sequence). J was trimmed by 8 bases and V by 5 bases; bases with no gene match: 10. CDR3 length equals 15 residues. Here the CDR3 reads CAWVGTSGRTGELFF. CDR3 DNA: TGTGCCTGGGTGGGGACTAGCGGCCGTACTGGGGAGCTGTTTTTT. Together with reference TRBV30 and TRBJ2-2, the CDR3 gives the full variable domain: SQTIHQWPATLVQPVGSPLSLECTVEGTSNPNLYWYRQAAGRGLQLLFYSVGIGQISSEVPQNLSASRPQDRQFILSSKKLLLSDSGFYLCAWVGTSGRTGELFFGEGSRLTVL.

This chain links TRBV7-2 with TRBJ2-7; D unclear. Trimming removed 5 bases at V and 2 bases at J, with 13 bases between. The CDR3 is 14 residues long. Germline loops: CDR1 SGHTA, CDR2 FQGNSA. DNA for the CDR3: TGTGCCAGCAGCGGCAGGAATTACCCCTACGAGCAGTACTTC. Translated: CASSGRNYPYEQYF.

V and J are TRBV15 and TRBJ2-7; TRBD1 matches 8 bases. The CDR3 is 15 residues long. From germline, CDR1 is LNHNV and CDR2 YYDKDF (reference sequence). V lost 5 bases and J lost 6; bases outside the gene matches: 12. The CDR3 protein is CATSGQTYDRGEQYF. In nucleotides, the CDR3 is TGTGCCACCAGCGGGCAGACCTATGACAGGGGCGAGCAGTACTTC.

The chain recombines TRBV25-1 with TRBJ2-5; D unresolved. The V gene lost 1 base and the J gene lost 5 bases, with 2 bases spanning the gap. Germline V gene sequence: CDR1 MGHDK, CDR2 SYGVNS. This CDR3 contains 11 residues. The CDR3 is CASSESETQYF. The DNA of the CDR3 is TGTGCCAGCAGTGAATCTGAGACCCAGTACTTC.

The genes are TRBV6-6 and TRBJ2-1; D not resolved. CDR1 and CDR2 from the germline V gene are MNHNY and SVGAGI (reference sequence). Trimming shortened V by 2 bases and J by 0 bases, and 5 bases separated the two germline ends. This CDR3 is built from 14 residues. CDR3 bases: TGTGCCAGCAGTTACCCGAGCTCCTACAATGAGCAGTTCTTC. Residues: CASSYPSSYNEQFF.

This clone was detected a few times. The V and J genes are TRBV7-2 and TRBJ2-1, with TRBD1 identical over 7 bases. The CDR3 spans 15 residues. Per the germline V gene, CDR1 is SGHTA and CDR2 is FQGNSA. The ends lost 6 bases at V and 4 bases at J; junction bases unmatched: 9. CDR3 region: CASRPTGTAYNEQFF. In nucleotides, the CDR3 is TGTGCCAGCAGACCCACCGGGACAGCGTACAATGAGCAGTTCTTC.

This sequence joins TRBV4-2 and TRBJ2-7; 7 bases are shared with TRBD2. Trimming took 2 bases from V and 3 from J; bases not matched to a gene: 4. Germline CDR1 is LGHNA and CDR2 is YNFKEQ. This CDR3 is built from 14 residues. The CDR3 bases are TGTGCCAGCAGCCAATCGGGCGGGAGCTACGAGCAGTACTTC. Translating gives CASSQSGGSYEQYF.

V gene TRBV11-2 combines with J gene TRBJ2-1, with TRBD1 matching over 9 bases. The germline V gene has CDR1 SGHAT and CDR2 FQNNGV. Losses at the gene ends were 5 bases for V and 8 bases for J; bases not matched to a gene: 4. The CDR3 loop spans 13 amino acids. CDR3 nucleotide sequence: TGTGCCAGCAGCCGGGACAGGGTTTATGAGCAGTTCTTC. Translated, it gives CASSRDRVYEQFF.

V gene TRBV6-1 combines with J gene TRBJ2-7; 8 bases align to TRBD1. The V gene's germline CDR1 is MNHNS and CDR2 SASEGT. There are 16 residues in the CDR3. The ends lost 3 bases at V and 4 bases at J; junction bases unmatched: 11. CDR3 loop: CASSDQPGQARYEQYF. CDR3 DNA: TGTGCCAGCAGTGACCAACCGGGACAGGCTCGTTACGAGCAGTACTTC.

This clone has more than one count but fewer than ten. The chain is built from TRBV6-5 and TRBJ2-5; D may be TRBD1 (5 bases). The length of the CDR3 is 14 residues. The ends were cut back, 4 bases at V and 5 bases at J, with 14 bases in the middle. Germline values: CDR1 MNHEY, CDR2 SVGAGI. CDR3 nucleotides: TGTGCCAGCAGTTCAAGCAGGGATCGGGAGACCCAGTACTTC. This codes for CASSSSRDRETQYF.

This clone was picked up a small number of times. V and J are TRBV18 and TRBJ2-7; no firm D call. Between the trimmed V and J ends, which lost 1 base and 3 bases, there was a span of 7 bases. This CDR3 region has 13 residues. The germline V gene encodes CDR1 KGHSH and CDR2 LQKENI. The chain's CDR3 is CASSPQQDYEQYF. The CDR3 nucleotides are TGTGCCAGCTCACCACAGCAGGACTACGAGCAGTACTTC.

As for this clone: Other DNA sequences in this sample translate to the same CDR3. The chain employs TRBV14 and TRBJ2-1; a weak D match, TRBD2 (6 bases). CDR1 and CDR2 (germline): SGHDN, FVKESK. The CDR3 is 14 residues long. V was trimmed by 1 base and J by 4 bases, leaving 8 bases between them. The CDR3 DNA sequence: TGTGCCAGCAGCCAAGCTAGCGAATACAATGAGCAGTTCTTC. It is translated as CASSQASEYNEQFF.

CDR3 amino acids: CASSPRDRDTDTQYF. CDR3 DNA: TGTGCCAGCAGCCCCCGGGACAGGGACACAGATACGCAGTATTTT. This chain connects TRBV13 to TRBJ2-3; TRBD1 matches at 9 bases. The CDR3 is 15 amino acids. CDR1 is PRHDT and CDR2 is FYEKMQ in the germline V gene (reference sequence). Trimming at V came to 5 bases and at J to 2 bases, leaving 5 bases not matched to a gene.

This clone was counted between two and nine times. The chain uses TRBV5-6 and TRBJ1-4; 7 positions match TRBD1. Looked up from germline, CDR1 is SGHDT and CDR2 is YYEEEE. The J segment lost 3 bases and the V segment lost 1 base, leaving 0 bases of the junction unmatched. The CDR3 is made up of 14 amino acids. CDR3 DNA: TGTGCCAGCAGCTTGCAGGGGGCTAATGAAAAACTGTTTTTT. Translated, it gives CASSLQGANEKLFF.

This clone was counted only a few times. The chain combines TRBV30 with TRBJ1-5, with D unclear. The CDR3 totals 14 residues. Germline CDR1 reads GTSNPN; CDR2 reads SVGIG (reference sequence). V dropped 2 bases and J dropped 5 bases, with 13 bases sitting between them. The CDR3 nucleotides read TGTGCCTGGAGTAGTCGCCGGCGGGATCAGCCCCAGCATTTT. This codes for CAWSSRRRDQPQHF.

This clone was observed a handful of times. The chain couples TRBV7-2 to TRBJ2-4; the D is unclear. CDR3 length equals 14 residues. Germline loops: CDR1 SGHTA, CDR2 FQGNSA. V lost 0 bases and J 2 bases, leaving 5 bases between the germline ends. CDR3 sequence: CASSLASSKNIQYF. CDR3 in DNA: TGTGCCAGCAGCTTAGCCTCGTCCAAAAACATTCAGTACTTC.

The V and J genes are TRBV7-2 and TRBJ2-2; unclear D gene. This CDR3 spans 14 amino acids. Trimming stripped 3 bases from V and 2 bases from J, with 7 bases between. Germline CDR1 reads SGHTA; CDR2 reads FQGNSA. The CDR3 loop reads CASSFGSNTGELFF. In DNA, the CDR3 is TGTGCCAGCAGCTTTGGCTCTAACACCGGGGAGCTGTTTTTT.

This clone was counted only a few times. The chain couples TRBV4-2 to TRBJ2-7; 7 nucleotides match TRBD2. Per germline, CDR1 LGHNA and CDR2 YNFKEQ. There are 14 residues in the CDR3. The V segment lost 6 bases and the J segment 2 bases; nucleotides outside the gene matches: 7. The CDR3 loop reads CASSPGTNAYEQYF. CDR3 DNA: TGTGCCAGCAGTCCCGGGACTAACGCCTACGAGCAGTACTTC.

The V call is TRBV4-3, the J call TRBJ1-2; D may be TRBD1 (6 bases). Germline CDR1 is LGHNA and CDR2 is YSLEER. With 3 bases removed from V and 8 bases from J, the gap between germline ends came to 13 bases. This CDR3 has 13 amino acids. This chain's CDR3 is CASSHVRGLGYTF. CDR3 sequence (DNA): TGCGCCAGCAGCCATGTCAGGGGTTTGGGCTACACCTTC.

The table lists this clone with many counts. A read error may produce the germline difference seen at one junction end. This rearrangement joins TRBV7-2 to TRBJ2-1; 7 positions match TRBD2. Germline loops: CDR1 SGHTA, CDR2 FQGNSA. CDR3 size: 12 residues. This CDR3 reads CASSFGEGLSLF. CDR3 bases: TGTGCCAGCAGCTTTGGGGAGGGACTATCGCTCTTC.

Only a few counts were recorded for this clone. The rearrangement uses TRBV5-6 and TRBJ2-7; 10 bases are a match to TRBD2. V gave up 4 bases and J gave up 3 bases; unmatched junction bases: 7. Germline CDR1 is SGHDT and CDR2 is YYEEEE. The CDR3 totals 15 residues. CDR3 sequence (DNA): TGTGCCAGCAGCCCCCCGGCTAGCGGGAGCTACGAGCAGTACTTC. Protein product: CASSPPASGSYEQYF. Combining the CDR3 with reference TRBV5-6 and TRBJ2-7 gives the whole variable domain DAGVTQSPTHLIKTRGQQVTLRCSPKSGHDTVSWYQQALGQGPQFIFQYYEEEERQRGNFPDRFSGHQFPNYSSELNVNALLLGDSALYLCASSPPASGSYEQYFGPGTRLTVT.